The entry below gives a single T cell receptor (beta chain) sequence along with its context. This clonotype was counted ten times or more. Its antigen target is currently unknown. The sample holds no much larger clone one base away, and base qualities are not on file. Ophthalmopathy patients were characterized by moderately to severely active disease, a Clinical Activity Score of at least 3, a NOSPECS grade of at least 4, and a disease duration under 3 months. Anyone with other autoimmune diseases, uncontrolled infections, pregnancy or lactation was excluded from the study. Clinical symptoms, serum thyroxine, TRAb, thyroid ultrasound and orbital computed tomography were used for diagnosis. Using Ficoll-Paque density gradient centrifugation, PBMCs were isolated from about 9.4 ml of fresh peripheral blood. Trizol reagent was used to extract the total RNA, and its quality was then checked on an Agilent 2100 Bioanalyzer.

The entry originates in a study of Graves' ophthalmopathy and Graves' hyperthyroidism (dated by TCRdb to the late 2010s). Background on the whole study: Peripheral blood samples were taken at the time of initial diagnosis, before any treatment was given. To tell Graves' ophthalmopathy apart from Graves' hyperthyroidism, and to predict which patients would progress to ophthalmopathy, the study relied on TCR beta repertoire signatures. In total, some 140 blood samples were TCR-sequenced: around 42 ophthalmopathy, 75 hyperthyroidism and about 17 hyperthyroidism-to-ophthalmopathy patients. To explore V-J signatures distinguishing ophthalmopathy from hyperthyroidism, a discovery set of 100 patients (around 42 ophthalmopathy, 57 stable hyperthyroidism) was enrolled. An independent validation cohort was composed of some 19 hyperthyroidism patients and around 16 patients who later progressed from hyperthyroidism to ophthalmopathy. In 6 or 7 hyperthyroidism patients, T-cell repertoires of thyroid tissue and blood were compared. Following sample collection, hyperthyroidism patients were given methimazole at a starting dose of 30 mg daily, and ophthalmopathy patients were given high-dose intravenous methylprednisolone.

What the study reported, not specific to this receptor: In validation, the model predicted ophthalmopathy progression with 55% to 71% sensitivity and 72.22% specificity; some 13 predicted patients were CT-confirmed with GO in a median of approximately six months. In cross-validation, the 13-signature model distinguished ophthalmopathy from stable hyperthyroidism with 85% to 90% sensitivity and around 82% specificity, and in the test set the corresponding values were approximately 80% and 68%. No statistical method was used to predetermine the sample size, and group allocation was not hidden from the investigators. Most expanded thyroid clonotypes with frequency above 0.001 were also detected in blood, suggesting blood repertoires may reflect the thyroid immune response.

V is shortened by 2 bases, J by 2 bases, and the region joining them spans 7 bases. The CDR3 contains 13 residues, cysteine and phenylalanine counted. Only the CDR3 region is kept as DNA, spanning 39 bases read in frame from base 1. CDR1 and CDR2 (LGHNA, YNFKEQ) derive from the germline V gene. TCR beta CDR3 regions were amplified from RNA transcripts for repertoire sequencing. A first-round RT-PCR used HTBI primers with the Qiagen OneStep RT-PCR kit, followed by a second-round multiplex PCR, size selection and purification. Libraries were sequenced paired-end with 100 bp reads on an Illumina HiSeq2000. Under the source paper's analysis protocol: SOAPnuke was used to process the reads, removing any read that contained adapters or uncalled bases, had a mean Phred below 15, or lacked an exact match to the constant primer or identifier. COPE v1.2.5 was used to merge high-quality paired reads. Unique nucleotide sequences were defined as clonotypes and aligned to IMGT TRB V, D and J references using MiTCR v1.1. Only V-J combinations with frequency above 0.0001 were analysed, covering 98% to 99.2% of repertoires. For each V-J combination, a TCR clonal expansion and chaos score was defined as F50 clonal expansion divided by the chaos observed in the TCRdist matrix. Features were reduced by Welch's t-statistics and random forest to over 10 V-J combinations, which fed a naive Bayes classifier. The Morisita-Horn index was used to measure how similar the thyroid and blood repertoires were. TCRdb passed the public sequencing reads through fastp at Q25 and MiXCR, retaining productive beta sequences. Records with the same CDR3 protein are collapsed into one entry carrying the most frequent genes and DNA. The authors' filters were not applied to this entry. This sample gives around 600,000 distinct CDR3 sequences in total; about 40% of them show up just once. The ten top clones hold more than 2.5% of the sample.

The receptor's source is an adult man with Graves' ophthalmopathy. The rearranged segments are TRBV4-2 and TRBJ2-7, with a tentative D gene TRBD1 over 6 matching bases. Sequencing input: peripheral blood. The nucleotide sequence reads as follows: TGTGCCAGCAGCCAATGGGACACCTACGAGCAGTACTTC. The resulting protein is CASSQWDTYEQYF.